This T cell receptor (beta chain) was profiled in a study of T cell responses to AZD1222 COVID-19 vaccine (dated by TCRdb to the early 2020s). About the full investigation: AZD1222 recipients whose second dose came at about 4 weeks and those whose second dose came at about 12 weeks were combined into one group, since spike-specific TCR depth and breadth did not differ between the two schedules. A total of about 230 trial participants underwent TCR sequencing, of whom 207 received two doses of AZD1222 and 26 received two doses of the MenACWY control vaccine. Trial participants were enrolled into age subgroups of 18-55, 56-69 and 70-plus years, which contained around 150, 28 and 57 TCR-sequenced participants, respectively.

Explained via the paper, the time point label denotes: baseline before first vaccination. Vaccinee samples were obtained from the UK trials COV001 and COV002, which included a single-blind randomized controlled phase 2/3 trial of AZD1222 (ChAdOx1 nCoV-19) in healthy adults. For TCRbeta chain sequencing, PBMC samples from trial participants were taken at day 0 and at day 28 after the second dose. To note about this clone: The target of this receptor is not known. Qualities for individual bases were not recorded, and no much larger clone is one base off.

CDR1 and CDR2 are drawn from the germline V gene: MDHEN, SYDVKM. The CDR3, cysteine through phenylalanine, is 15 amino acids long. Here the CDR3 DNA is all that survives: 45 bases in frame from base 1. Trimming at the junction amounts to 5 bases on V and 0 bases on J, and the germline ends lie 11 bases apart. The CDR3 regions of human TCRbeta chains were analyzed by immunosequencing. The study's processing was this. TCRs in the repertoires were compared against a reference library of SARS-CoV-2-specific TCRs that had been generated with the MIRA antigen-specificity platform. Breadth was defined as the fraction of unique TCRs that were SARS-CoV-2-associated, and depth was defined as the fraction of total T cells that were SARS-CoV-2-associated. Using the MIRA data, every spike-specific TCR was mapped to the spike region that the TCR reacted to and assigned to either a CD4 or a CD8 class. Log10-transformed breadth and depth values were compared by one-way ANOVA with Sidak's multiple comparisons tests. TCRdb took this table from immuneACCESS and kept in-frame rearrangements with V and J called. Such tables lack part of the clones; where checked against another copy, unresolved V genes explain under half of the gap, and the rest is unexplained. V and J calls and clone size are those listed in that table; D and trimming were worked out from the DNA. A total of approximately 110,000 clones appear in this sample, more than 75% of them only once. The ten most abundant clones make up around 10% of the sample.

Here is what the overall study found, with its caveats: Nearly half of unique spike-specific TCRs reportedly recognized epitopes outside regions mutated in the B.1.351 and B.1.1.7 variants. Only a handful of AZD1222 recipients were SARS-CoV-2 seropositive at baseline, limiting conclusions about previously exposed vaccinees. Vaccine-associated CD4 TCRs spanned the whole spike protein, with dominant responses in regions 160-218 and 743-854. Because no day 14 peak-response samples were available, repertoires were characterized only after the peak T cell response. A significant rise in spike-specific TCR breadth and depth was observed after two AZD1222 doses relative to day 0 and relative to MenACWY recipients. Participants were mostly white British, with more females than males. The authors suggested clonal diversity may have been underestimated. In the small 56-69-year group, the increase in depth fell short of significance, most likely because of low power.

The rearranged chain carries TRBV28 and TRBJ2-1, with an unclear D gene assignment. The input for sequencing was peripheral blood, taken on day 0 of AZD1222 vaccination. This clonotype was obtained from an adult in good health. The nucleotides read TGTGCCAGCAGTCTTAGCAGTTTCTCCTACAATGAGCAGTTCTTC. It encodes CASSLSSFSYNEQFF. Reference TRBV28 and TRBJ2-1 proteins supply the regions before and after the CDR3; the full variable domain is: DVKVTQSSRYLVKRTGEKVFLECVQDMDHENMFWYRQDPGLGLRLIYFSYDVKMKEKGDIPEGYSVSREKKERFSLILESASTNQTSMYLCASSLSSFSYNEQFFGPGTRLTVL.